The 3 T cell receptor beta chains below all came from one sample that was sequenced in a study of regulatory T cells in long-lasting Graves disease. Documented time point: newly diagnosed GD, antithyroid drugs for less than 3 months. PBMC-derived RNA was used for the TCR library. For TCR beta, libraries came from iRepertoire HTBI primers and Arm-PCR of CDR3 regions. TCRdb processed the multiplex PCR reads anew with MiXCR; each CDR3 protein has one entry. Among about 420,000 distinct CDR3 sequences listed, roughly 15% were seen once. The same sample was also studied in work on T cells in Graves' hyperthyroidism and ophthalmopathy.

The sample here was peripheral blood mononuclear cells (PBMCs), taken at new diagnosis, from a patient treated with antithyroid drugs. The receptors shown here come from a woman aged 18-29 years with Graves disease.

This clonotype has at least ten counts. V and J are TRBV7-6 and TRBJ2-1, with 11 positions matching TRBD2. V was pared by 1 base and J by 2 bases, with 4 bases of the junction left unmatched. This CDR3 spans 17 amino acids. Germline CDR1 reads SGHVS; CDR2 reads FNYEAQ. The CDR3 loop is CASSLEVAGGPYNEQFF. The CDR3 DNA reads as TGTGCCAGCAGCTTAGAAGTAGCGGGAGGGCCCTACAATGAGCAGTTCTTC.

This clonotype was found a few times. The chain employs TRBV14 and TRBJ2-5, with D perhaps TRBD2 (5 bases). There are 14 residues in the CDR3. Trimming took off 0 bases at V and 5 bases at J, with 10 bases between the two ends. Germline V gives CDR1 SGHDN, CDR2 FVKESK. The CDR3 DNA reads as TGTGCCAGCAGCCAAGATTCTAGCAGTGAGACCCAGTACTTC. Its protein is CASSQDSSSETQYF. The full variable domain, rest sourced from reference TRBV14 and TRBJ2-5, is EAGVTQFPSHSVIEKGQTVTLRCDPISGHDNLYWYRRVMGKEIKFLLHFVKESKQDESGMPNNRFLAERTGGTYSTLKVQPAELEDSGVYFCASSQDSSSETQYFGPGTRLLVL.

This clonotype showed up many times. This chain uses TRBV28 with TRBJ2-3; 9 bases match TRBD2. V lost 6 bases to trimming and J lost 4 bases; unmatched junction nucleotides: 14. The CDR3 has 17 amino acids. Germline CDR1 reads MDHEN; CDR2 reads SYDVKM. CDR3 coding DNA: TGTGCCAGCAGCCTCGGACCGGGACTAGCTATTTCAGATACGCAGTATTTT. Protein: CASSLGPGLAISDTQYF.